The following is a T cell receptor beta chain sequence with its context. Original processing methods: Reference gene primer amplification yielded estimated nucleated cell counts. The protocol was immunoSEQ multiplex PCR, while the TCRdb copy is restricted to in-frame clones and leaves out a portion. That table supplies the V and J calls and clone size; D and trimming were determined from the DNA. The sample has more than 250,000 clones, roughly 84% seen once. CDR3 length: 12 amino acids. Germline CDR1 is LGHNA and CDR2 is YSLEER. V lost 4 bases, J lost 5 bases, and 1 base stayed unmatched. The record originates from a study of blood T cell repertoires in COVID-19. Study information: T cells, B-cell-depleted T cells, or PBMCs supplied cDNA or gDNA.

The chain carries TRBV4-3 and TRBJ1-2; 7 positions match TRBD1. This receptor was obtained from a man between 50 and 59 years old with active or convalescent COVID-19. Sequencing input: peripheral blood. The CDR3 loop reads CASSLTGYGYTF. The CDR3 nucleotides are TGCGCCAGCAGCCTGACAGGGTATGGCTACACCTTC.